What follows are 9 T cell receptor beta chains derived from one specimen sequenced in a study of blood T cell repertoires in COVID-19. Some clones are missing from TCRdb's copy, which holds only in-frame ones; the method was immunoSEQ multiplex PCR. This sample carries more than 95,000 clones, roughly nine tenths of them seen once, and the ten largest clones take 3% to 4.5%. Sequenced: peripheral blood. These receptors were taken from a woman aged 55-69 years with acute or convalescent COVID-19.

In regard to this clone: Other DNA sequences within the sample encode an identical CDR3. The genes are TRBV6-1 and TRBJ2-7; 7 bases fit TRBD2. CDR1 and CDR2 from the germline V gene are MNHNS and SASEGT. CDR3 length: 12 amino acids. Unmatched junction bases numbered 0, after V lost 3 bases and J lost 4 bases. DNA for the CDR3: TGTGCCAGCAGTGAGCGGGGGTACGAGCAGTACTTC. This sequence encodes CASSERGYEQYF.

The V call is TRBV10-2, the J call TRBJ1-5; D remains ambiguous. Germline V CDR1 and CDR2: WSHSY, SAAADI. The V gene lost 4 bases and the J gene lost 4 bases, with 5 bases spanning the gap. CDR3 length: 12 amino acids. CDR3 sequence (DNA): TGCGCCAGCAGTGGGAGGAATCAGCCCCAGCATTTT. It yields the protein CASSGRNQPQHF.

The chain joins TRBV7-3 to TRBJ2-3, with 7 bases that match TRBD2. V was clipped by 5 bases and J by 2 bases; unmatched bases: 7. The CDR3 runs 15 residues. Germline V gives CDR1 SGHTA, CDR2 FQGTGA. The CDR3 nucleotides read TGTGCCAGCAGCCTGGGGACTATCGACACAGATACGCAGTATTTT. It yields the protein CASSLGTIDTDTQYF.

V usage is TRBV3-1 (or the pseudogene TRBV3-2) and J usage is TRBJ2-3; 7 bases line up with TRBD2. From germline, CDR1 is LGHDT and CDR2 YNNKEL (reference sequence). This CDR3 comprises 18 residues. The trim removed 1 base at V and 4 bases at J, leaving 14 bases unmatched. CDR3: CASSQVSLLALRADTQYF. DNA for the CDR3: TGTGCCAGCAGCCAAGTTTCCCTACTAGCGTTAAGGGCAGATACGCAGTATTTT.

The chain's CDR3 is CASSARQGRNTEAFF. CDR3 DNA: TGTGCCAGCAGCGCCCGACAGGGAAGGAACACTGAAGCTTTCTTT. The chain carries TRBV9 and TRBJ1-1; 7 bases agree with TRBD1. With V trimmed by 3 bases and J by 1 base, 6 bases remained unmatched. The germline V gene encodes CDR1 SGDLS and CDR2 YYNGEE. The length of the CDR3 is 15 residues.

The CDR3 protein is CASSPRLAGVRYNEQFF. CDR3 DNA: TGTGCCAGCAGCCCTAGACTAGCGGGAGTAAGGTACAATGAGCAGTTCTTC. J is TRBJ2-1 and V is TRBV5-4; 12 bases match TRBD2. The CDR3 contains 17 residues. After removal of 4 bases from V and 4 bases from J, the junction contained 9 bases not matched to a gene. Germline lookup yields CDR1 SGHNT and CDR2 YYREEE (reference sequence).

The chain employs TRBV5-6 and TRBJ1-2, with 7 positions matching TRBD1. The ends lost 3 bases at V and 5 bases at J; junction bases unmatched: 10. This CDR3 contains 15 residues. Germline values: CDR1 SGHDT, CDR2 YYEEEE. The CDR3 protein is CASSSVEQGLYGYTF. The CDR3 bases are TGTGCCAGCAGCTCGGTAGAACAGGGGTTATATGGCTACACCTTC.

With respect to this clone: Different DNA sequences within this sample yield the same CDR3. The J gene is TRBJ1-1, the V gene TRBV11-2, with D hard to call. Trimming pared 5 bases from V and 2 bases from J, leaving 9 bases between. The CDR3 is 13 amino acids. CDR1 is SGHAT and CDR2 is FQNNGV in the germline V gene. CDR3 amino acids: CASSTTGNTEAFF. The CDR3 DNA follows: TGTGCCAGCAGCACTACGGGTAACACTGAAGCTTTCTTT.

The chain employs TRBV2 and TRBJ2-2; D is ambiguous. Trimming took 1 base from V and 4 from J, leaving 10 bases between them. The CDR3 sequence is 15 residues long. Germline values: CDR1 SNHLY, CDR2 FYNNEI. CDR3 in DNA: TGTGCCAGCAGTGAAGGTTTACTACTCACCGGGGAGCTGTTTTTT. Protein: CASSEGLLLTGELFF.